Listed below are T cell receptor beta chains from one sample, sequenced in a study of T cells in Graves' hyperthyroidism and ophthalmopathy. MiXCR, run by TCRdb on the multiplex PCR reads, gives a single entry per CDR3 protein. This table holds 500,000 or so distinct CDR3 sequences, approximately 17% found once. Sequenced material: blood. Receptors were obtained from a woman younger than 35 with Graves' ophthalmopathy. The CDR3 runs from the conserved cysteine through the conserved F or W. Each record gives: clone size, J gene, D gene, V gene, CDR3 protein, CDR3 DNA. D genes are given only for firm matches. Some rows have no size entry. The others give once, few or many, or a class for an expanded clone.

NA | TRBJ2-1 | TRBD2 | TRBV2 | CASRRPGLGNNEQFF | TGTGCCAGCAGGCGGCCGGGACTAGGAAACAATGAGCAGTTCTTC
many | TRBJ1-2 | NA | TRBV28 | CASRHYRTAAYGYTF | TGTGCCAGCAGACATTACCGGACAGCTGCCTATGGCTACACCTTC
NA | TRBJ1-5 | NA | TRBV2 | CASHNQAGVTGPQHF | TGTGCCAGCCACAACCAGGCAGGCGTCACGGGGCCCCAGCATTTT
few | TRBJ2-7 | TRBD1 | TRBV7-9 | CASSRGWDSSYEQYF | TGTGCCAGCAGCCGAGGGTGGGACAGCTCCTACGAGCAGTACTTC
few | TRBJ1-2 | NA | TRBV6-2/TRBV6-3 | CASGDTSNYGYTF | TGTGCCAGCGGGGACACCTCTAACTATGGCTACACCTTC
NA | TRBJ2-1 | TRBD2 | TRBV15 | CATSRGGAGGNSYNEQFF | TGTGCCACCAGCAGAGGTGGAGCGGGAGGGAACTCCTACAATGAGCAGTTCTTC
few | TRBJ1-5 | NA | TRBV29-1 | CSVSESGPQHF | TGCAGCGTTAGCGAGTCGGGGCCCCAGCATTTT
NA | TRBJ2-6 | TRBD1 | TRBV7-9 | CASSKGQGASGANVLTF | TGTGCCAGCAGCAAGGGTCAGGGGGCCTCCGGGGCCAACGTCCTGACTTTC
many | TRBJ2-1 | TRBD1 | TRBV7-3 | CASSPLGQGVSEQFF | TGTGCCAGCAGCCCTTTGGGACAGGGGGTTAGTGAGCAGTTCTTC
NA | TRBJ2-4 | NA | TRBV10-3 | CAISEKAGLAKNIQYF | TGTGCCATCAGTGAGAAGGCAGGATTAGCCAAAAACATTCAGTACTTC
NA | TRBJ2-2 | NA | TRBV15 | CATSTEGAAGELFF | TGTGCCACCAGCACTGAAGGGGCGGCCGGGGAGCTGTTTTTT
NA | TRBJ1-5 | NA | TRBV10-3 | CAISEGSQPQHF | TGTGCCATCAGTGAAGGGAGTCAGCCCCAGCATTTT
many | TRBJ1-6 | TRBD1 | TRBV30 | CAWKTTGSGSPLHF | TGTGCCTGGAAGACGACAGGGAGTGGGTCACCCCTCCACTTT
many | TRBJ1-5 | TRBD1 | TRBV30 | CAWSGPDRTGRPQHF | TGTGCCTGGAGCGGACCGGACAGGACGGGGCGGCCCCAGCATTTT
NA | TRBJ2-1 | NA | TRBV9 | CASSVDVGQNNEQFF | TGTGCCAGCAGCGTAGACGTGGGGCAAAACAATGAGCAGTTCTTC
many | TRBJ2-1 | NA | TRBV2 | CATEGPLSGEQFF | TGTGCCACCGAAGGTCCGCTTTCTGGTGAGCAGTTCTTC
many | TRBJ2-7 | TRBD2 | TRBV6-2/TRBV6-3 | CASSYSGGGRYEQYF | TGTGCCAGCAGTTACTCCGGCGGGGGAAGGTACGAGCAGTACTTC
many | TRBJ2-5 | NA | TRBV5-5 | CASTRGYQETQYF | TGTGCCAGCACCCGGGGATACCAAGAGACCCAGTACTTC
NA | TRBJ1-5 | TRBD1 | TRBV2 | CASRGTGGQPQHF | TGTGCCAGCAGGGGGACAGGGGGCCAGCCCCAGCATTTT
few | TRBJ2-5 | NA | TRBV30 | CAWRGGVGETQYF | TGTGCCTGGAGAGGGGGGGTCGGGGAGACCCAGTACTTC
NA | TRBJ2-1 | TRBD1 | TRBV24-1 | CATSRDRGRFNEQFF | TGTGCCACCAGTAGAGACAGGGGGCGATTCAATGAGCAGTTCTTC
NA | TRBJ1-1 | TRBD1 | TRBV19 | CASRTTTGGRTEAFF | TGTGCCAGTAGAACCACCACAGGGGGGAGGACTGAAGCTTTCTTT
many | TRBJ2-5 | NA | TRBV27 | CATQSGLETQYF | TGTGCCACTCAATCTGGGTTAGAGACCCAGTACTTC
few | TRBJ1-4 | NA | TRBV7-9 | CASSVRIGNEKLFF | TGTGCCAGCAGCGTTAGGATCGGTAATGAAAAACTGTTTTTT
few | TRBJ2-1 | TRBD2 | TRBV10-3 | CAISSGGLHEQFF | TGTGCCATCAGTTCGGGGGGACTCCATGAGCAGTTCTTC
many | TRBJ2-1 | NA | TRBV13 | CASSPSQLRGEQFF | TGTGCCAGCAGCCCCTCCCAGCTACGCGGGGAGCAGTTCTTC
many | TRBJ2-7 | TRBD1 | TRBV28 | CASSSDRGAYEQYF | TGTGCCAGCAGTTCCGACAGGGGTGCCTACGAGCAGTACTTC
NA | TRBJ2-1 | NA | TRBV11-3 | CASSLQGGYNEQFF | TGTGCCAGCAGCTTACAGGGAGGCTACAATGAGCAGTTCTTC
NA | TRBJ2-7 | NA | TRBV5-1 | CASSLGTGQSYEQYF | TGCGCCAGCAGCTTGGGGACTGGACAGTCCTACGAGCAGTACTTC
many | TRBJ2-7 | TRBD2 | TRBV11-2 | CASSYQRGANYEQYF | TGTGCCAGCAGCTATCAGCGGGGGGCCAACTACGAGCAGTACTTC
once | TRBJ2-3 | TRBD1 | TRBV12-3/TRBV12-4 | CASRIRDRGWVADTQYF | TGTGCCAGCAGGATCCGGGACAGGGGATGGGTGGCAGATACGCAGTATTTT
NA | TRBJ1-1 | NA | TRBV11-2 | CASSLDPPGPNTEAFF | TGTGCCAGCAGCTTAGATCCCCCAGGCCCGAACACTGAAGCTTTCTTT
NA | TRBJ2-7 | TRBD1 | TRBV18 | CASHLSGGEQYF | TGTGCCAGCCACCTTTCAGGGGGCGAGCAGTACTTC
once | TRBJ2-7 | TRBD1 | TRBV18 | CASSHGTGDYEQYF | TGTGCCAGCTCACACGGGACAGGGGACTACGAGCAGTACTTC
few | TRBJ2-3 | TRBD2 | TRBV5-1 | CASSLELAGGTQYF | TGCGCCAGCAGCTTGGAACTAGCGGGAGGCACGCAGTATTTT
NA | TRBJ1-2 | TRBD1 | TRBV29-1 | CSVERDRGYGYTF | TGCAGCGTTGAGCGGGACAGGGGCTATGGCTACACCTTC
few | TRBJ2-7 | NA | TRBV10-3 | CAISGSGSQYF | TGTGCCATCAGTGGCTCGGGGTCGCAGTACTTC
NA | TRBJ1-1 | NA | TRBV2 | CASRRRTEDTEAFF | TGTGCCAGCAGAAGGAGGACAGAAGACACTGAAGCTTTCTTT
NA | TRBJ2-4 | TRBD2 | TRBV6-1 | CASRPQLGGGRAKNIQYF | TGTGCCAGCAGGCCCCAACTCGGGGGAGGGAGGGCCAAAAACATTCAGTACTTC
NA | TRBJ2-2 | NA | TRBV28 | CASSLPGLNTGELFF | TGTGCCAGCAGTCTCCCGGGACTTAACACCGGGGAACTGTTTTTT
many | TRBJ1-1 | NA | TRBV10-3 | CAISESGVGNTEAFF | TGTGCCATCAGTGAGTCCGGGGTGGGGAACACTGAAGCTTTCTTT
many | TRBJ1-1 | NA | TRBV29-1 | CSVVNPSRMNTEAFF | TGCAGCGTTGTAAACCCCTCCAGGATGAACACTGAAGCTTTCTTT
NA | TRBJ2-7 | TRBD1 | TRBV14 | CASKNRGPGYEQYF | TGTGCCAGCAAAAACAGGGGCCCCGGCTACGAGCAGTACTTC
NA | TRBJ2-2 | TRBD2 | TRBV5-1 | CASSLSTSGSWSTGELFF | TGCGCCAGCAGCTTGAGTACTAGCGGGTCTTGGTCCACCGGGGAGCTGTTTTTT
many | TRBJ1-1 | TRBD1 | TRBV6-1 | CASRLLEGASGTEAFF | TGTGCCAGCAGGCTCCTAGAGGGGGCCTCTGGAACTGAAGCTTTCTTT
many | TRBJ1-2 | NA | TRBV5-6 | CASSLYRAVYGYTF | TGTGCCAGCAGCTTGTACAGGGCGGTCTATGGCTACACCTTC
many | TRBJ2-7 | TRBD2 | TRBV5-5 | CASSPGLATVYEQYF | TGTGCCAGCAGCCCAGGACTAGCGACGGTCTACGAGCAGTACTTC
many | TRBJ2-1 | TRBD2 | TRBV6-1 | CASSAGLAGGITSYNEQFF | TGTGCCAGCAGTGCGGGACTAGCGGGAGGGATTACCTCCTACAATGAGCAGTTCTTC
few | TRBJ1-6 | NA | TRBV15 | CATSTREGTLHF | TGTGCCACCAGCACAAGGGAGGGGACCCTCCACTTT
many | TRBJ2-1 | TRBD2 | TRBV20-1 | CSEIGTSAPDEQFF | TGCAGTGAAATAGGGACTAGCGCTCCGGATGAGCAGTTCTTC
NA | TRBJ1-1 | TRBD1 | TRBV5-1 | CASSEGTGRTEAFF | TGCGCCAGCAGCGAGGGGACAGGGCGCACTGAAGCTTTCTTT
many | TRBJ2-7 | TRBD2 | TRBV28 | CASRTSGSSYEQYF | TGTGCCAGCAGGACTAGCGGCAGCTCCTACGAGCAGTACTTC
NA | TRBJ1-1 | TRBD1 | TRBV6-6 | CASSYGTDSAFF | TGTGCCAGCAGTTACGGGACAGATTCAGCTTTCTTT
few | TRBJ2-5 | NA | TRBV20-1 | CSAPLKQETQYF | TGCAGTGCTCCACTCAAACAAGAGACCCAGTACTTC
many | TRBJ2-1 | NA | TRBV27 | CASSLLESSYNEQFF | TGTGCCAGCAGTTTATTGGAGTCAAGCTACAATGAGCAGTTCTTC
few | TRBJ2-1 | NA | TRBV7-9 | CASSGRQDSGYNEQFF | TGTGCCAGCAGCGGACGACAGGACAGCGGGTACAATGAGCAGTTCTTC
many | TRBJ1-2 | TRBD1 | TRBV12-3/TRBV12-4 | CASTKATGGPYGYTF | TGTGCCAGCACCAAAGCCACAGGGGGTCCCTATGGCTACACCTTC
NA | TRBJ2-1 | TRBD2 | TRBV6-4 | CASSEGTSGGAGYYEQFF | TGTGCCAGCAGTGAAGGGACTAGCGGGGGGGCAGGTTACTATGAGCAGTTCTTC
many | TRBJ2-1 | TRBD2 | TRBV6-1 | CASSKALAGVYNEQFF | TGTGCCAGCAGTAAAGCCTTAGCGGGAGTCTACAATGAGCAGTTCTTC